The entry below gives a single T cell receptor beta chain sequence along with its context. This sample was taken from a study of blood T cell repertoires in COVID-19. Original methodology: Reference gene primer amplification yielded estimated nucleated cell counts. Data came from immunoSEQ multiplex PCR; TCRdb stores just in-frame clones and leaves some out. D and trimming come from the DNA, and the V and J calls and clone size come from that table. The data contain 120,000 to 150,000 clones, about nine tenths of them singletons. This CDR3 comprises 15 residues. V lost 7 bases and J lost 6; bases outside the gene matches: 11. Germline-derived CDR1 and CDR2 are LNHDA and SQIVND (reference sequence).

This TCR was recovered from a woman aged 80 or over with acute or convalescent COVID-19. V gene TRBV19 combines with J gene TRBJ1-1; 10 bases line up with TRBD1. Material: peripheral blood. CDR3 in DNA: TGTGCCAGTAAAAAAGGGACAGGGGTTTTAGCTGAAGCTTTCTTT. Its translation is CASKKGTGVLAEAFF. The variable domain in full, with the rest retrieved from reference TRBV19 and TRBJ1-1, is DGGITQSPKYLFRKEGQNVTLSCEQNLNHDAMYWYRQDPGQGLRLIYYSQIVNDFQKGDIAEGYSVSREKKESFPLTVTSAQKNPTAFYLCASKKGTGVLAEAFFGQGTRLTVV.